Listed below are T cell receptor beta chains from one sample, sequenced in a study of blood T cell repertoires in COVID-19. The data were produced by immunoSEQ multiplex PCR, yet TCRdb's version contains in-frame clones alone and is incomplete. The data show under 400,000 clones, with roughly 90% seen just once and about 6.8% held by the top ten. Material: peripheral blood. These receptors all come from a man in his late teens or twenties with active or convalescent COVID-19. Each CDR3 is given with its conserved first and last residue. The D gene is left open where the match is weak. Size is omitted from some rows. Given values are once, few, many or a class for expanded clones.

CDR3nt: TGTGCCAGCAGCACCCGACAAGTGAACACTGAAGCTTTCTTT
CDR3aa: CASSTRQVNTEAFF
abundance: NA
d_gene: NA
v_gene: TRBV9
j_gene: TRBJ1-1

CDR3nt: TGTGCCAGCAGTTCCTACAGGGGCACTGAAGCTTTCTTT
CDR3aa: CASSSYRGTEAFF
abundance: NA
d_gene: TRBD1
v_gene: TRBV28
j_gene: TRBJ1-1

CDR3nt: TGTGCCAGCAGTCCCGTTGGGGGGGTGAACACTGAAGCTTTCTTT
CDR3aa: CASSPVGGVNTEAFF
abundance: once
d_gene: NA
v_gene: TRBV27
j_gene: TRBJ1-1

CDR3nt: TGTGCCAGCAGTGGAGGGACTAGCGGGAACAATGAGCAGTTCTTC
CDR3aa: CASSGGTSGNNEQFF
abundance: NA
d_gene: TRBD2
v_gene: TRBV27
j_gene: TRBJ2-1

CDR3nt: TGTGCCAGCAGCATCCACAGTATCACGAACACCGGGGAGCTGTTTTTT
CDR3aa: CASSIHSITNTGELFF
abundance: NA
d_gene: NA
v_gene: TRBV7-2
j_gene: TRBJ2-2

CDR3nt: TGTGCCAGCAGTTACTACGGGACAGCTGACTATGGCTACACCTTC
CDR3aa: CASSYYGTADYGYTF
abundance: NA
d_gene: TRBD1
v_gene: TRBV6-5
j_gene: TRBJ1-2

CDR3nt: TGTGCCAGCAGTATCGGGACTAGCGGACTTCAAGAGACCCAGTACTTC
CDR3aa: CASSIGTSGLQETQYF
abundance: NA
d_gene: TRBD2
v_gene: TRBV7-2
j_gene: TRBJ2-5

CDR3nt: TGTGCCAGCAGCCCACTGATAGCGGGGGGCGGGGATACGCAGTATTTT
CDR3aa: CASSPLIAGGGDTQYF
abundance: NA
d_gene: TRBD2
v_gene: TRBV9
j_gene: TRBJ2-3

CDR3nt: TGTGCCAGTAGTTTCCGCGATGAGCAGTTCTTC
CDR3aa: CASSFRDEQFF
abundance: once
d_gene: NA
v_gene: TRBV19
j_gene: TRBJ2-1

CDR3nt: TGTGCCAGCAGTGAAGCGCGGGGTGGGAAAGCTTTCTTT
CDR3aa: CASSEARGGKAFF
abundance: NA
d_gene: NA
v_gene: TRBV2
j_gene: TRBJ1-1

CDR3nt: TGTGCCAGCTCACCCCGTGGGACAGGGGGATCTGAAGCTTTCTTT
CDR3aa: CASSPRGTGGSEAFF
abundance: NA
d_gene: TRBD1
v_gene: TRBV18
j_gene: TRBJ1-1

CDR3nt: TGTGCCAGCAGTTTAGACAGGGTATATGGCTACACCTTC
CDR3aa: CASSLDRVYGYTF
abundance: NA
d_gene: NA
v_gene: TRBV12-3/TRBV12-4
j_gene: TRBJ1-2

CDR3nt: TGTGCCAGCAGTTTATCGAACGGGTTCTCCTACGAGCAGTACTTC
CDR3aa: CASSLSNGFSYEQYF
abundance: once
d_gene: NA
v_gene: TRBV27
j_gene: TRBJ2-7

CDR3nt: TGCGCCAGCAGTGAGCCTGGGGGAGGAAGGTCCTACGAGCAGTACTTC
CDR3aa: CASSEPGGGRSYEQYF
abundance: NA
d_gene: NA
v_gene: TRBV10-2
j_gene: TRBJ2-7

CDR3nt: TGTGCCAGCAGTGACATCGGGGTTAGGGATACGCAGTATTTT
CDR3aa: CASSDIGVRDTQYF
abundance: NA
d_gene: NA
v_gene: TRBV2
j_gene: TRBJ2-3

CDR3nt: TGTGCCAGCTCAAGGGGACAGGGCAATCAGCCCCAGCATTTT
CDR3aa: CASSRGQGNQPQHF
abundance: NA
d_gene: TRBD1
v_gene: TRBV18
j_gene: TRBJ1-5

CDR3nt: TGTGCCAGCAGCTTAGTGGCGGAGTTCTATGGCTACACCTTC
CDR3aa: CASSLVAEFYGYTF
abundance: NA
d_gene: NA
v_gene: TRBV7-2
j_gene: TRBJ1-2

CDR3nt: TGTGCCAGTAGTAGGGGACAGGGGTTCTCATATTCCTATGGCTACACCTTC
CDR3aa: CASSRGQGFSYSYGYTF
abundance: NA
d_gene: TRBD1
v_gene: TRBV19
j_gene: TRBJ1-2

CDR3nt: TGCGCCACAGGGGGGAATGAAAAACTGTTTTTT
CDR3aa: CATGGNEKLFF
abundance: NA
d_gene: TRBD1
v_gene: TRBV4-1
j_gene: TRBJ1-4

CDR3nt: TGTGCCATCACCCCCGACCTGGGGGCCTTCTACGAGCAGTACTTC
CDR3aa: CAITPDLGAFYEQYF
abundance: NA
d_gene: NA
v_gene: TRBV10-3
j_gene: TRBJ2-7

CDR3nt: TGCGCCAGCAGCCAAGACGACATAAGCCACGAGCAGTACTTC
CDR3aa: CASSQDDISHEQYF
abundance: NA
d_gene: NA
v_gene: TRBV4-3
j_gene: TRBJ2-7

CDR3nt: TGTGCCAGCTCACCGCGGGGTGGTGAAGCTTTCTTT
CDR3aa: CASSPRGGEAFF
abundance: NA
d_gene: NA
v_gene: TRBV18
j_gene: TRBJ1-1

CDR3nt: TGCGCCAGCAGCCAAGACGAGACTAGCATCCAAGAGACCCAGTACTTC
CDR3aa: CASSQDETSIQETQYF
abundance: NA
d_gene: TRBD2
v_gene: TRBV4-1
j_gene: TRBJ2-5

CDR3nt: TGCGCCAGCAGCTTGGCCGGCTCAGGCACTAACTATGGCTACACCTTC
CDR3aa: CASSLAGSGTNYGYTF
abundance: NA
d_gene: NA
v_gene: TRBV5-1
j_gene: TRBJ1-2

CDR3nt: TGTGCCAGCAGCCAAGAGGCTAGGTTACCTTACGAGCAGTACTTC
CDR3aa: CASSQEARLPYEQYF
abundance: NA
d_gene: NA
v_gene: TRBV9
j_gene: TRBJ2-7

CDR3nt: TGTGCCAGCATTGGTGGGCTAATGAACACTGAAGCTTTCTTT
CDR3aa: CASIGGLMNTEAFF
abundance: few
d_gene: NA
v_gene: TRBV28
j_gene: TRBJ1-1

CDR3nt: TGTGCCAGCAGTTCCTACAGGGCCCGCGTGGAGACCCAGTACTTC
CDR3aa: CASSSYRARVETQYF
abundance: NA
d_gene: NA
v_gene: TRBV27
j_gene: TRBJ2-5

CDR3nt: TGTGCCAGCAGTTTATTACAAGAGACCCAGTACTTC
CDR3aa: CASSLLQETQYF
abundance: NA
d_gene: NA
v_gene: TRBV28
j_gene: TRBJ2-5

CDR3nt: TGTGCCAGCAGCCACGGGACAGGTCGGTTCTACGAGCAGTACTTC
CDR3aa: CASSHGTGRFYEQYF
abundance: NA
d_gene: TRBD1
v_gene: TRBV5-8
j_gene: TRBJ2-7

CDR3nt: TGTGCCAGTAGTATGGGGGAGGGGAGTTACGAGGGCAAAAACATTCAGTACTTC
CDR3aa: CASSMGEGSYEGKNIQYF
abundance: NA
d_gene: TRBD2
v_gene: TRBV19
j_gene: TRBJ2-4

CDR3nt: TGTGCCAGCAGCAGGGGGACAGGGTTTGTTGAGCAGTACTTC
CDR3aa: CASSRGTGFVEQYF
abundance: NA
d_gene: TRBD1
v_gene: TRBV7-3
j_gene: TRBJ2-7

CDR3nt: TGTGCCAGCTCACGTACAGGGAAGCCCATGAACACTGAAGCTTTCTTT
CDR3aa: CASSRTGKPMNTEAFF
abundance: NA
d_gene: NA
v_gene: TRBV18
j_gene: TRBJ1-1

CDR3nt: TGTGCCAGCAGCTTCTTTAATGAGCAGTTCTTC
CDR3aa: CASSFFNEQFF
abundance: NA
d_gene: NA
v_gene: TRBV7-2
j_gene: TRBJ2-1

CDR3nt: TGTGCCAGCAGTTTGGCTGCAGGTTCACCCCTCCACTTT
CDR3aa: CASSLAAGSPLHF
abundance: NA
d_gene: NA
v_gene: TRBV12-3/TRBV12-4
j_gene: TRBJ1-6

CDR3nt: TGTGCCAGCAGTTACCCGGGACAGGACCGTCGAGCTTTCTTT
CDR3aa: CASSYPGQDRRAFF
abundance: NA
d_gene: TRBD1
v_gene: TRBV6-5
j_gene: TRBJ1-1

CDR3nt: TGTGCCACCCGGGAGCAGGGAAACATTCAGTACTTC
CDR3aa: CATREQGNIQYF
abundance: NA
d_gene: NA
v_gene: TRBV28
j_gene: TRBJ2-4

CDR3nt: TGTGCCAGCAGCCGGGACAGTTACAATGAGCAGTTCTTC
CDR3aa: CASSRDSYNEQFF
abundance: NA
d_gene: TRBD1
v_gene: TRBV6-2/TRBV6-3
j_gene: TRBJ2-1

CDR3nt: TGTGCCAGCAGTTACTCGAGCACAGGGGGCAAAAAAGCCTACGAGCAGTACTTC
CDR3aa: CASSYSSTGGKKAYEQYF
abundance: once
d_gene: TRBD1
v_gene: TRBV6-2/TRBV6-3
j_gene: TRBJ2-7

CDR3nt: TGTGCCAGCAGTCTTTCCCGGGACAACTATAGCAATCAGCCCCAGCATTTT
CDR3aa: CASSLSRDNYSNQPQHF
abundance: NA
d_gene: NA
v_gene: TRBV27
j_gene: TRBJ1-5

CDR3nt: TGCGCCAGCAGTGATTCCGGGGGTAGCACAGATACGCAGTATTTT
CDR3aa: CASSDSGGSTDTQYF
abundance: NA
d_gene: NA
v_gene: TRBV10-2
j_gene: TRBJ2-3

CDR3nt: TGTGCCAGCAGCAACGGTGAGCAGTTCTTC
CDR3aa: CASSNGEQFF
abundance: NA
d_gene: NA
v_gene: TRBV6-2/TRBV6-3
j_gene: TRBJ2-1

CDR3nt: TGTGCCAGCAGCTTATTCAGGGAAGGGGACACTGAAGCTTTCTTT
CDR3aa: CASSLFREGDTEAFF
abundance: few
d_gene: NA
v_gene: TRBV7-3
j_gene: TRBJ1-1

CDR3nt: TGTGCCAGCAGCCCCGACAGGGGCCGTTTCACTGAAGCTTTCTTT
CDR3aa: CASSPDRGRFTEAFF
abundance: once
d_gene: TRBD1
v_gene: TRBV7-2
j_gene: TRBJ1-1

CDR3nt: TGTGCCAGCAGGAGTGGGACAGGGTCCCGCTACGAGCAGTACTTC
CDR3aa: CASRSGTGSRYEQYF
abundance: NA
d_gene: TRBD1
v_gene: TRBV5-5
j_gene: TRBJ2-7

CDR3nt: TGTGCCAGCAGCCAGACGGACTCCCAGGCGCCTAACTATGGCTACACCTTC
CDR3aa: CASSQTDSQAPNYGYTF
abundance: NA
d_gene: NA
v_gene: TRBV3-1/TRBV3-2
j_gene: TRBJ1-2

CDR3nt: TGTGCCAGCAGCTTAGGAGGGCAGTCTGAAGCTTTCTTT
CDR3aa: CASSLGGQSEAFF
abundance: once
d_gene: NA
v_gene: TRBV7-9
j_gene: TRBJ1-1

CDR3nt: TGCGCCAGCAGCCAAGACCTAGCGGGAGCAACAGATACGCAGTATTTT
CDR3aa: CASSQDLAGATDTQYF
abundance: NA
d_gene: TRBD2
v_gene: TRBV4-1
j_gene: TRBJ2-3

CDR3nt: TGTGCCAGCAGCTTAGCGCCCAGGGGGCTTAGAGGAAACACCATATATTTT
CDR3aa: CASSLAPRGLRGNTIYF
abundance: NA
d_gene: TRBD1
v_gene: TRBV7-2
j_gene: TRBJ1-3

CDR3nt: TGCGCCAGCAGCCAAGAGGGACAGGGGGATCAGCCCCAGCATTTT
CDR3aa: CASSQEGQGDQPQHF
abundance: few
d_gene: TRBD1
v_gene: TRBV4-1
j_gene: TRBJ1-5

CDR3nt: TGTGCCAGCAGCACCCGGACAGGGGCGAACGTCGGGGAGCTGTTTTTT
CDR3aa: CASSTRTGANVGELFF
abundance: NA
d_gene: TRBD1
v_gene: TRBV9
j_gene: TRBJ2-2

CDR3nt: TGCGCTAGCCCGGCGCCGTACGAGCAGTACTTC
CDR3aa: CASPAPYEQYF
abundance: NA
d_gene: NA
v_gene: TRBV20-1
j_gene: TRBJ2-7

CDR3nt: TGTGCCAGCTCCGCGCCGGGACTATATGAGCAGTTCTTC
CDR3aa: CASSAPGLYEQFF
abundance: NA
d_gene: TRBD2
v_gene: TRBV18
j_gene: TRBJ2-1

CDR3nt: TGTGCCAGCAGCCCTAGACTAGCGGGAGCTGAAGATACGCAGTATTTT
CDR3aa: CASSPRLAGAEDTQYF
abundance: NA
d_gene: TRBD2
v_gene: TRBV6-4
j_gene: TRBJ2-3

CDR3nt: TGCAGTGCTCGACAGGGTTGGTACACCTTC
CDR3aa: CSARQGWYTF
abundance: NA
d_gene: TRBD1
v_gene: TRBV20-1
j_gene: TRBJ1-2

CDR3nt: TGCGCCAGCAGCCAAACTGGGACAGACGAGCAGTACTTC
CDR3aa: CASSQTGTDEQYF
abundance: NA
d_gene: TRBD1
v_gene: TRBV4-3
j_gene: TRBJ2-7